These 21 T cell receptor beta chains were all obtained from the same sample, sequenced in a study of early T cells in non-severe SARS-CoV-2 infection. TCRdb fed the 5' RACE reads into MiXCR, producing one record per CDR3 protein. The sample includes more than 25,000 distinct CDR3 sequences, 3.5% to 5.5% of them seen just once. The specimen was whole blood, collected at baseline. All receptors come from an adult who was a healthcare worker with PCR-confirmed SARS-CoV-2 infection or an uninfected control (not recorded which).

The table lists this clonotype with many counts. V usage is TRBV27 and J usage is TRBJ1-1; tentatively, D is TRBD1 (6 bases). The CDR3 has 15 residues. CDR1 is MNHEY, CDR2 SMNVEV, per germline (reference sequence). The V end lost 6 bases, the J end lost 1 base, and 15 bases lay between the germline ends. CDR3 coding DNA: TGTGCCAGCAGGCGTACAGGGACCTCGAACACTGAAGCTTTCTTT. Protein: CASRRTGTSNTEAFF.

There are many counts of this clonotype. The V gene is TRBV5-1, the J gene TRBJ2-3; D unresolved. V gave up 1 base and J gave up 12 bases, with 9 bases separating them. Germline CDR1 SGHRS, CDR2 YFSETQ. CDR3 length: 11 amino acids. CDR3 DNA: TGCGCCAGCAGCTTGCTCTTACGCCAGTATTTT. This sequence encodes CASSLLLRQYF.

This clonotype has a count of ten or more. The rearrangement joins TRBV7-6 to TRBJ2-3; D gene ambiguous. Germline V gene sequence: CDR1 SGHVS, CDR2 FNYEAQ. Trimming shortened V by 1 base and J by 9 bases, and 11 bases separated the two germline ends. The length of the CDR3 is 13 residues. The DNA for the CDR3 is TGTGCCAGCAGCTTAGTCCTTTCGGGCACGCAGTATTTT. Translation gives CASSLVLSGTQYF.

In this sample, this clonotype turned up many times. The CDR3 region has the DNA TGTGCCAGCAGCCGTGGTTATACGCAGTATTTT. Protein: CASSRGYTQYF. The chain joins TRBV6-6 to TRBJ2-3; D gene unclear. Per germline, CDR1 MNHNY and CDR2 SVGAGI (reference sequence). The CDR3 runs to 11 residues. The ends were cut back, 6 bases at V and 7 bases at J, with 8 bases in the middle.

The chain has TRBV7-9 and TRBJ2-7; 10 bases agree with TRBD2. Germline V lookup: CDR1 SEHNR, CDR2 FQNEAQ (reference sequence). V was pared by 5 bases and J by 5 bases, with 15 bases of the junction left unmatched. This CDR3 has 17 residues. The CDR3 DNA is TGTGCCAGCAGCAATAGCCCCCCGCTAGCGGGGGTTAACGAGCAGTACTTC. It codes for CASSNSPPLAGVNEQYF.

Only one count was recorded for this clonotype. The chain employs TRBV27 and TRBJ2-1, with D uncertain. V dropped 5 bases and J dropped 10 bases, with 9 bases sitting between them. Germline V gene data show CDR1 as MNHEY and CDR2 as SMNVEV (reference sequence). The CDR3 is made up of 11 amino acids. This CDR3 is CASSGRAEQFF. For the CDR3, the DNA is TGTGCCAGCAGTGGACGGGCCGAGCAGTTCTTC.

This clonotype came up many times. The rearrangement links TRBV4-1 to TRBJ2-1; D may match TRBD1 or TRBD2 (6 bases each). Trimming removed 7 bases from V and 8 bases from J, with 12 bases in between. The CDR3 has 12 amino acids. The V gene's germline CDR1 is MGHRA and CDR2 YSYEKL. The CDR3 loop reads CASKGGPDEQFF. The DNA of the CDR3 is TGCGCCAGCAAGGGGGGCCCGGATGAGCAGTTCTTC.

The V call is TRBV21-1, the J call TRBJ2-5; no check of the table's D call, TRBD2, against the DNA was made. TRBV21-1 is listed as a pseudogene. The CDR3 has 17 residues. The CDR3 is CASSKGAVRECQETQYF. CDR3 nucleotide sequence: TGTGCCAGCAGCAAAGGTGCGGTGCGGGAGTGCCAAGAGACCCAGTACTTC.

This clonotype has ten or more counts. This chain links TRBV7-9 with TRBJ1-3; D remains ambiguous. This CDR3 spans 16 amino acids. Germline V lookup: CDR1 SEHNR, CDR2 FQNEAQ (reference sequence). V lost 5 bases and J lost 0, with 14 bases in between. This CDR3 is CASSIGIPSSGNTIYF. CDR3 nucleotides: TGTGCCAGCAGCATAGGGATACCCAGCTCTGGAAACACCATATATTTT.

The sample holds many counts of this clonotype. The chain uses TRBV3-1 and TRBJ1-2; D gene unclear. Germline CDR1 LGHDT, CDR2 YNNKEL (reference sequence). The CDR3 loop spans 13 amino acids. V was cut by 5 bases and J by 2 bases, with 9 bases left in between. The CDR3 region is CASSFERNYGYTF. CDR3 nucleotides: TGTGCCAGCAGCTTTGAACGAAACTATGGCTACACCTTC. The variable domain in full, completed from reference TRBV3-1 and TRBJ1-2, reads DTAVSQTPKYLVTQMGNDKSIKCEQNLGHDTMYWYKQDSKKFLKIMFSYNNKELIINETVPNRFSPKSPDKAHLNLHINSLELGDSAVYFCASSFERNYGYTFGSGTRLTVV.

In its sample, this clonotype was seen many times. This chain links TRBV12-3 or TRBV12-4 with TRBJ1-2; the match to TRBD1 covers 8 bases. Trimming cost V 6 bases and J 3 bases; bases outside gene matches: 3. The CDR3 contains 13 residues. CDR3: CASREDRDYGYTF. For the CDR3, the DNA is TGTGCCAGCAGAGAGGACAGGGACTATGGCTACACCTTC.

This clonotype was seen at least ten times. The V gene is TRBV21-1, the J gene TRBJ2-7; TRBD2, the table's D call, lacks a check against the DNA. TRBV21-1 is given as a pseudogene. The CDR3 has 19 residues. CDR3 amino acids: CASSNPCGLNKPRSYEQYF. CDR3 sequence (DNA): TGTGCCAGCAGCAACCCATGTGGACTAAACAAGCCGAGGTCCTACGAGCAGTACTTC.

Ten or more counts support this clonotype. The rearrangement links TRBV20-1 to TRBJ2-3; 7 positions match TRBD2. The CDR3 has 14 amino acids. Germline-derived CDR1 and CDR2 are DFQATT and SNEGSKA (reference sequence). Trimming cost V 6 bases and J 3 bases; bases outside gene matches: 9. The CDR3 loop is CSARVVSGTDTQYF. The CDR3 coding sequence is TGCAGTGCCCGAGTTGTTAGCGGGACAGATACGCAGTATTTT.

This CDR3 is CASSSGTSGIFGLETQYF. The CDR3 DNA is TGTGCCAGCAGCTCCGGGACTAGCGGGATCTTCGGCCTAGAGACCCAGTACTTC. The chain combines TRBV7-3 with TRBJ2-5, with 13 bases aligning to TRBD2. Unmatched junction bases numbered 12, after V lost 4 bases and J lost 4 bases. Looked up from germline, CDR1 is SGHTA and CDR2 is FQGTGA. This CDR3 contains 18 residues.

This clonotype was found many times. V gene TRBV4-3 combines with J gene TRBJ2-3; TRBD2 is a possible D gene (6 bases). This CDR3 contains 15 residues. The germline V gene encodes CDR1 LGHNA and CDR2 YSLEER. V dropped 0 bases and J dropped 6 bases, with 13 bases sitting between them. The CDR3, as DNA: TGCGCCAGCAGCCAAGAGAGGGTTGGGGGGGATACGCAGTATTTT. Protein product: CASSQERVGGDTQYF.

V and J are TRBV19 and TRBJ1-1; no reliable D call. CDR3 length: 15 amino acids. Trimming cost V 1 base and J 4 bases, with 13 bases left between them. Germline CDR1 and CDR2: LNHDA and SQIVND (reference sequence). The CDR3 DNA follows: TGTGCCAGTAGTATAGGCGCAGGCGTAGGCACTGAAGCTTTCTTT. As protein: CASSIGAGVGTEAFF.

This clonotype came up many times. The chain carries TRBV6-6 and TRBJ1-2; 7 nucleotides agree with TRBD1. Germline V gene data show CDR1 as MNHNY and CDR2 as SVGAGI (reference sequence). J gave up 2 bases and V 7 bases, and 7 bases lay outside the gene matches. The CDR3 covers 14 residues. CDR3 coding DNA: TGTGCCAGCACCTACACGACAGGGAACTATGGCTACACCTTC. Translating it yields CASTYTTGNYGYTF.

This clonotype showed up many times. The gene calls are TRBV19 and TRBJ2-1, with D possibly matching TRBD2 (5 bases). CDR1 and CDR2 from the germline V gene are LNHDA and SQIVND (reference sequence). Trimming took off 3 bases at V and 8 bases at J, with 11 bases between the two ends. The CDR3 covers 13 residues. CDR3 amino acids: CASSMWEWDEQFF. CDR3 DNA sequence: TGTGCCAGTAGTATGTGGGAGTGGGATGAGCAGTTCTTC.

Written as DNA, the CDR3 is TGCAGTGCTCGGGGACTATTCCCCGAGCAGTACTTC. Amino acid sequence: CSARGLFPEQYF. The rearrangement joins TRBV20-1 to TRBJ2-7, with TRBD2 identical over 7 bases. With V trimmed by 5 bases and J by 6 bases, 7 bases remained unmatched. The CDR3 contains 12 residues. Germline lookup yields CDR1 DFQATT and CDR2 SNEGSKA (reference sequence).

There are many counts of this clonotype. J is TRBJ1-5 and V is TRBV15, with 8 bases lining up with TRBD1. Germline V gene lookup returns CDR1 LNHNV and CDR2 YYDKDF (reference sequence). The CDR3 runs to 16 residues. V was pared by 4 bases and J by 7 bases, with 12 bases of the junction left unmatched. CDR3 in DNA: TGTGCCACCAGCACAAGCCAGGGGGCAAGGCGGCAGCCCCAGCATTTT. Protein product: CATSTSQGARRQPQHF.

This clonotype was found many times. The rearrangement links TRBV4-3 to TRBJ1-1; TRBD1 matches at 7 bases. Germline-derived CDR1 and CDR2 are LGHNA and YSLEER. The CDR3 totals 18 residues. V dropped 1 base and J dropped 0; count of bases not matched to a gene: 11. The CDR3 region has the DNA TGCGCCAGCAGCCAAGGACAGGGAGGGGGAGACATGAACACTGAAGCTTTCTTT. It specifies CASSQGQGGGDMNTEAFF.